This T cell receptor beta chain was sequenced for a study of cytomegalovirus exposure and HLA in healthy donors. General observations from the study: The sole available immune exposure information was CMV serostatus. Most TCR sequences were seen very rarely across donors, but some public TCRs occurred in many. There were approximately 150 TCR beta chains listed as cytomegalovirus-associated. In an earlier analysis, in some 600 donors, most V segments appeared productive either ~87% or ~30% of the time.

Use of 60 Vbeta and 13 Jbeta primers characterized the PCR. TCRdb's copy holds only in-frame clones and misses some; the assay was immunoSEQ multiplex PCR. This sample's clone table lists more than 95,000 clones. To note about this clone: Its specificity is not known.

The CDR3 length is 16 residues. Losses at the gene ends were 4 bases for V and 2 bases for J; bases not matched to a gene: 10. Germline V gene sequence: CDR1 SGHRS, CDR2 YFSETQ. Source material: PBMCs. The V gene is TRBV5-1, the J gene TRBJ1-2; 8 positions agree with TRBD1. The sequence was obtained from a man in his forties or fifties in good health and CMV-seronegative. The CDR3 DNA reads as TGCGCCAGCAGCCACGCTAAGACAGGGGTGAACTATGGCTACACCTTC. This gives the protein CASSHAKTGVNYGYTF.